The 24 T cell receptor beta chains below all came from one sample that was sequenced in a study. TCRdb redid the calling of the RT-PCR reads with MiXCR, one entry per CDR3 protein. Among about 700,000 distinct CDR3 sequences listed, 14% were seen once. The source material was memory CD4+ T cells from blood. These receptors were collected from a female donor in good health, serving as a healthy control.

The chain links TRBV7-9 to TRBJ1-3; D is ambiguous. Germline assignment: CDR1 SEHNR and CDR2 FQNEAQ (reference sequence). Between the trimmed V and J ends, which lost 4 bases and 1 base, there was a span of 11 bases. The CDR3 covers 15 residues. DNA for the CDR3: TGTGCCAGCAGCTCTTTAGGGTATTCTGGAAACACCATATATTTT. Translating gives CASSSLGYSGNTIYF.

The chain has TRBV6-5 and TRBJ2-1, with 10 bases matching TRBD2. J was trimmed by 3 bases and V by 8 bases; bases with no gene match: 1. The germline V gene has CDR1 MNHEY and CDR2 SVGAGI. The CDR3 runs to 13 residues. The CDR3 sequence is CASERGGYNEQFF. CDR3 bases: TGTGCCAGCGAGCGGGGGGGCTACAATGAGCAGTTCTTC.

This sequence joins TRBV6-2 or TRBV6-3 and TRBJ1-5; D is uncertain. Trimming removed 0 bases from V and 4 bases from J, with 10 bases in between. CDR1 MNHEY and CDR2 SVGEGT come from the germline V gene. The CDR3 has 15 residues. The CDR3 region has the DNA TGTGCCAGCAGTTACTCTTTACAGAGAAATCAGCCCCAGCATTTT. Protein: CASSYSLQRNQPQHF.

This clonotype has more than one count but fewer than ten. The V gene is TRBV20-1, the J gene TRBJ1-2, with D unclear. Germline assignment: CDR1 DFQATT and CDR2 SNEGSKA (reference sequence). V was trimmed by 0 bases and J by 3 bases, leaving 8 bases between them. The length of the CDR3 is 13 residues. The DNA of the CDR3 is TGCAGTGCTAGAGATCTGGCAGACTATGGCTACACCTTC. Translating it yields CSARDLADYGYTF.

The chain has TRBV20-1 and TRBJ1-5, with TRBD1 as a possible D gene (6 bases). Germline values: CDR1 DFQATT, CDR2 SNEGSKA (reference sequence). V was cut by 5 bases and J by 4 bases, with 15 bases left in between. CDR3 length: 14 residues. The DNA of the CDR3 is TGCAGTGCTCAGCCGACAGGTGGGAATCAGCCCCAGCATTTT. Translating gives CSAQPTGGNQPQHF.

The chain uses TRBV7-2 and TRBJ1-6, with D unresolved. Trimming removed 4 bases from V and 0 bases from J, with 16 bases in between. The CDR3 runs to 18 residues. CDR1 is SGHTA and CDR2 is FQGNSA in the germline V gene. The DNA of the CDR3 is TGTGCCAGCAGCTCGCCGGGAGGCTTTAGCTCCTATAATTCACCCCTCCACTTT. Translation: CASSSPGGFSSYNSPLHF. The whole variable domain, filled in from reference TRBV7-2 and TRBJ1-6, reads GAGVSQSPSNKVTEKGKDVELRCDPISGHTALYWYRQSLGQGLEFLIYFQGNSAPDKSGLPSDRFSAERTGGSVSTLTIQRTQQEDSAVYLCASSSPGGFSSYNSPLHFGNGTRLTVT.

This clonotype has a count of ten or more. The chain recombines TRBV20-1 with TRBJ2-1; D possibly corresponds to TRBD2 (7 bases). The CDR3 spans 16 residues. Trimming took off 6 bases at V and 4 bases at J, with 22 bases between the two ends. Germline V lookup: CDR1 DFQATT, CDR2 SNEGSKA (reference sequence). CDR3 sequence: CSAPVGGGSWYNEQFF. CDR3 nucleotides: TGCAGTGCGCCCGTCGGGGGCGGGAGTTGGTACAATGAGCAGTTCTTC.

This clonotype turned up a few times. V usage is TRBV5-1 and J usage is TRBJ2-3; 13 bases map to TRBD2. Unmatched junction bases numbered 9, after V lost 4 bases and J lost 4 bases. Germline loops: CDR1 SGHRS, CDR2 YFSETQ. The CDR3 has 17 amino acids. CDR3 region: CASSRTTSGGASDTQYF. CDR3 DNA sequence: TGCGCCAGCAGCCGTACTACTAGCGGGGGGGCATCAGATACGCAGTATTTT.

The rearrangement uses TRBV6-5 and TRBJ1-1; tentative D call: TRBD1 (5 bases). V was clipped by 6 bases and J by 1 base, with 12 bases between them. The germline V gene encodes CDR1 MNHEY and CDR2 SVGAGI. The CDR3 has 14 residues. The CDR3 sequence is CASRLPGGNTEAFF. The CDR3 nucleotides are TGTGCCAGCAGACTACCGGGGGGGAACACTGAAGCTTTCTTT.

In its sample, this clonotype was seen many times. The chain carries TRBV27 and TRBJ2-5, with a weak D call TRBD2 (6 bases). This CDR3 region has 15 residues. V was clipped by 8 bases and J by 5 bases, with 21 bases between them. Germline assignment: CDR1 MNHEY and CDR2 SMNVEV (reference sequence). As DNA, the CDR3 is TGTGCCAGCGCCTCTGCCCAGCGGGCCGGGGAGACCCAGTACTTC. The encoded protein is CASASAQRAGETQYF.

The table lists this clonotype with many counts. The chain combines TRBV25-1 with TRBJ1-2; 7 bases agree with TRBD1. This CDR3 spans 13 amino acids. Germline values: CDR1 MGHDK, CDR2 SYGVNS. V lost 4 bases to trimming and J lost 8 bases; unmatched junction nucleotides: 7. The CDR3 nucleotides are TGTGCCAGCAGTGTAAGGGGGCGCGAGGGCTACACCTTC. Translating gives CASSVRGREGYTF.

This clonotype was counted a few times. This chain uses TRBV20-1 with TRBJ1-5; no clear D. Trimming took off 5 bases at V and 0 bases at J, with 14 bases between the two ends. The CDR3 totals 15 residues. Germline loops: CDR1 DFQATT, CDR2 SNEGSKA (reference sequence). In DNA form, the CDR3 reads TGCAGTGCTTCCACATTCCCCACTAGCAATCAGCCCCAGCATTTT. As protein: CSASTFPTSNQPQHF.

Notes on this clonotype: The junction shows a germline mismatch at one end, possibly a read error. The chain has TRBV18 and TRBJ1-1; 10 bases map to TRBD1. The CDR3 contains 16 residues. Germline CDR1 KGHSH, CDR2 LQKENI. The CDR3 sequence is CASSPPGTGENIEAFF. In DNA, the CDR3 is TGTGCCAGCTCACCACCGGGGACAGGGGAAAACATTGAAGCTTTCTTT.

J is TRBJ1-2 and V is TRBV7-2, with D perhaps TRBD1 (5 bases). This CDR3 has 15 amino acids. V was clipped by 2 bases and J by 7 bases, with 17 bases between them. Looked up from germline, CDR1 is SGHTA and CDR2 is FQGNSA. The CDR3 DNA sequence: TGTGCCAGCAGCTTACCCAGGGTAGGCTATGGTGGCTACACCTTC. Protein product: CASSLPRVGYGGYTF.

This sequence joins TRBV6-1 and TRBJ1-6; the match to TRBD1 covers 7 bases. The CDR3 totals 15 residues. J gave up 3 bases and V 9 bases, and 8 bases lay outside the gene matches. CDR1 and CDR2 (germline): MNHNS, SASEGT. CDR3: CASRQGEGYNSPLHF. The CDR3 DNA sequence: TGTGCCAGTCGACAGGGCGAGGGCTATAATTCACCCCTCCACTTT.

CDR3 nucleotide sequence: TGTGCCAGCACCAGGGACAGAAGCACAGATACGCAGTATTTT. Protein product: CASTRDRSTDTQYF. The V and J genes are TRBV2 and TRBJ2-3, with 7 nucleotides matching TRBD1. Germline V gene lookup returns CDR1 SNHLY and CDR2 FYNNEI. With V trimmed by 7 bases and J by 0 bases, 4 bases remained unmatched. CDR3 length: 14 amino acids. Full variable domain (remainder filled in from reference TRBV2 and TRBJ2-3): EPEVTQTPSHQVTQMGQEVILRCVPISNHLYFYWYRQILGQKVEFLVSFYNNEISEKSEIFDDQFSVERPDGSNFTLKIRSTKLEDSAMYFCASTRDRSTDTQYFGPGTRLTVL.

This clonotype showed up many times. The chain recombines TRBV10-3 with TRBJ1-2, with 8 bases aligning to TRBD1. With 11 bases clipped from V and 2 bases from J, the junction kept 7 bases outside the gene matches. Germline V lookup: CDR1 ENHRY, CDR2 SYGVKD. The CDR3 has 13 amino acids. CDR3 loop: CASLQGGNYGYTF. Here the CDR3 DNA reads TGTGCCTCTCTACAGGGGGGGAACTATGGCTACACCTTC.

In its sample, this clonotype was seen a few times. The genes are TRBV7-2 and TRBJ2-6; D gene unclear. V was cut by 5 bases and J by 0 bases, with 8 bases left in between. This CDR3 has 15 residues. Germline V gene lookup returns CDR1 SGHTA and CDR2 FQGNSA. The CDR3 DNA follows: TGTGCCAGCAGCCGTGGGTTCTCTGGGGCCAACGTCCTGACTTTC. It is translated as CASSRGFSGANVLTF.

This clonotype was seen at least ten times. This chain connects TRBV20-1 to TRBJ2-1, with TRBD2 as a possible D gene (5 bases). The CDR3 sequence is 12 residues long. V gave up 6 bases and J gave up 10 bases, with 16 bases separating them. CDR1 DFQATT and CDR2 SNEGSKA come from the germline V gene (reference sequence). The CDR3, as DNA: TGCAGTGCCACTCCGGATATAGCGGAGCAGTTCTTC. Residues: CSATPDIAEQFF.

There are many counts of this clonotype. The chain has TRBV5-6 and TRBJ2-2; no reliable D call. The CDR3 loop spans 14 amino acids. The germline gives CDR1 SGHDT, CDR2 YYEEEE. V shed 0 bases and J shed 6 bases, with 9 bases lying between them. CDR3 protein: CASSLGTWPGELFF. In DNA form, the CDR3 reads TGTGCCAGCAGCTTGGGGACGTGGCCCGGGGAGCTGTTTTTT.

Here the CDR3 reads CASSYGQIANYGYTF. CDR3 DNA: TGTGCCAGCAGTTACGGACAGATAGCTAACTATGGCTACACCTTC. This chain joins TRBV6-5 and TRBJ1-2, with D maybe TRBD1 (6 bases). Germline V gene lookup returns CDR1 MNHEY and CDR2 SVGAGI. The CDR3 contains 15 residues. The V end lost 2 bases, the J end lost 0 bases, and 10 bases lay between the germline ends.

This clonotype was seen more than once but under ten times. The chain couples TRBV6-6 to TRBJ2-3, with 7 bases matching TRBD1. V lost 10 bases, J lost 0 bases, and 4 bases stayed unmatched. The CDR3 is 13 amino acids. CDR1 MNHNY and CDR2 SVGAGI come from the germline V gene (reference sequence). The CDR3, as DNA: TGTGCCACCAGGACAGGAAGCACAGATACGCAGTATTTT. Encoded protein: CATRTGSTDTQYF.

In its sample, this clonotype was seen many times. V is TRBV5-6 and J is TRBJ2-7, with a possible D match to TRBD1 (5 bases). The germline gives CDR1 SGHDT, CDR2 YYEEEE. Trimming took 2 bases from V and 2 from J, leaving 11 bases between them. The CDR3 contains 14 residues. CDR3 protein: CASSLIRVPYEQYF. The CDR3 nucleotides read TGTGCCAGCAGCTTAATCAGGGTACCCTACGAGCAGTACTTC.

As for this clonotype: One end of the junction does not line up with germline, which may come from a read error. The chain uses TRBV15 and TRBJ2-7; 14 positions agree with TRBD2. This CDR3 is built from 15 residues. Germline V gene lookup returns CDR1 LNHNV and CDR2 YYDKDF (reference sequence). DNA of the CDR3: TGTGCCACTAGCAGGGGACTAGCGGGGGCCAATGAGCAGTACTTC. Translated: CATSRGLAGANEQYF. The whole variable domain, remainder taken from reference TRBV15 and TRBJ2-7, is DAMVIQNPRYQVTQFGKPVTLSCSQTLNHNVMYWYQQKSSQAPKLLFHYYDKDFNNEADTPDNFQSRRPNTSFCFLDIRSPGLGDTAMYLCATSRGLAGANEQYFGPGTRLTVT.